A selection of T cell receptor beta chains follows, all from one sample in a study of blood T cell repertoires in COVID-19. The assay was immunoSEQ multiplex PCR, and TCRdb's table has in-frame clones only and misses some. In the table there are a few hundred thousand clones, 70% to 90% of which are singletons. The sequenced sample consisted of PBMCs or T cells enriched from blood (not recorded which). Receptors were obtained from a man younger than 45 who had recovered from COVID-19. Both conserved end residues are part of each CDR3. The D gene is left open where the match is weak. Clone size appears in some rows only: once, few, many, or a class for an expanded clone.

clone_size	d_call	v_call	j_call	cdr3_aa	cdr3_nt
.	TRBD1	TRBV7-9	TRBJ2-6	CASSSTQGGGSGANVLTF	TGTGCCAGCAGCTCCACACAGGGGGGAGGCTCTGGGGCCAACGTCCTGACTTTC
.	TRBD1	TRBV29-1	TRBJ1-4	CSVWTGGPIRHEKLFF	TGCAGCGTTTGGACAGGGGGCCCTATTCGTCATGAAAAACTGTTTTTT
once	.	TRBV30	TRBJ1-1	CAWSREVSTTEAFF	TGTGCCTGGAGCAGGGAAGTGAGTACCACTGAAGCTTTCTTT
.	.	TRBV7-9	TRBJ1-1	CASSLTRTGNTEAFF	TGTGCCAGCAGCTTAACTCGAACGGGTAACACTGAAGCTTTCTTT
.	TRBD1	TRBV15	TRBJ2-2	CATSARQGDTGELFF	TGTGCCACCAGCGCTCGACAGGGAGACACCGGGGAGCTGTTTTTT
.	.	TRBV9	TRBJ1-1	CASRADRLQNTEAFF	TGTGCCAGCAGAGCTGACAGGCTCCAGAACACTGAAGCTTTCTTT
.	.	TRBV19	TRBJ2-5	CASSIDLEGVGRETQYF	TGTGCCAGTAGTATAGATCTCGAGGGGGTTGGTCGAGAGACCCAGTACTTC
.	.	TRBV12-3/TRBV12-4	TRBJ2-4	CASSLDWGVVQYF	TGTGCCAGCAGTTTAGACTGGGGAGTAGTTCAGTACTTC
.	TRBD2	TRBV30	TRBJ2-3	CAWSVRGGTDTQYF	TGTGCCTGGAGTGTCCGGGGGGGCACAGATACGCAGTATTTT
.	.	TRBV2	TRBJ1-2	CASSELTGGYGYTF	TGTGCCAGCAGTGAACTTACAGGTGGCTATGGCTACACCTTC
.	TRBD1	TRBV4-2	TRBJ1-2	CASSAAGGHGYTF	TGTGCCAGCAGCGCGGCAGGGGGGCACGGCTACACCTTC
.	.	TRBV4-3	TRBJ2-1	CASSQHALLARNEQFF	TGCGCCAGCAGCCAACACGCCCTACTAGCTCGCAATGAGCAGTTCTTC
.	.	TRBV5-1	TRBJ1-4	CASSQTGPNEKLFF	TGCGCCAGCAGCCAAACAGGGCCTAATGAAAAACTGTTTTTT
once	.	TRBV30	TRBJ1-2	CAWTSGGGIYGYTF	TGTGCCTGGACCTCGGGGGGCGGAATCTATGGCTACACCTTC
.	TRBD1	TRBV5-1	TRBJ2-1	CASSDPGTDYNEQFF	TGCGCCAGCAGCGACCCCGGGACAGATTACAATGAGCAGTTCTTC
.	.	TRBV2	TRBJ2-4	CASKRERENIQYF	TGTGCCAGCAAGAGGGAGAGGGAAAACATTCAGTACTTC
few	.	TRBV6-5	TRBJ1-1	CASSYPPSTFF	TGTGCCAGCAGTTATCCCCCATCAACTTTCTTT
few	TRBD1	TRBV11-2	TRBJ1-6	CASSLEQGANSRARSPLHF	TGTGCCAGCAGCTTAGAGCAGGGGGCGAACTCAAGGGCCCGATCACCCCTCCACTTT
.	.	TRBV7-8	TRBJ2-5	CASSWVGGAQETQYF	TGTGCCAGCAGCTGGGTAGGGGGGGCCCAAGAGACCCAGTACTTC
.	.	TRBV18	TRBJ1-1	CASSRVMNTEAFF	TGTGCCAGCTCGAGAGTTATGAACACTGAAGCTTTCTTT
.	TRBD1	TRBV6-5	TRBJ1-4	CASSYSGTGKLFF	TGTGCCAGCAGTTACTCTGGGACAGGGAAGCTGTTTTTT
.	TRBD1	TRBV19	TRBJ1-5	CASRPGQGVRPQHF	TGTGCCAGTCGACCGGGACAGGGCGTCAGGCCCCAGCATTTT
.	.	TRBV19	TRBJ1-6	CASSIVGGDSPLHF	TGTGCCAGTAGTATAGTAGGGGGAGATTCACCCCTCCACTTT
once	.	TRBV30	TRBJ2-2	CAWSVQGVGELFF	TGTGCCTGGAGTGTTCAGGGCGTCGGGGAGCTGTTTTTT
.	.	TRBV6-2/TRBV6-3	TRBJ2-7	CASSSYRRTNSPEQYF	TGTGCCAGCAGTTCATACCGCCGAACTAACTCCCCCGAGCAGTACTTC
.	.	TRBV18	TRBJ1-5	CASSPHSDQPQHF	TGTGCCAGCTCACCCCACAGTGATCAGCCCCAGCATTTT
.	TRBD1	TRBV5-1	TRBJ1-4	CASSLEGGGEKLFF	TGCGCCAGCAGCTTGGAAGGGGGCGGTGAAAAACTGTTTTTT
.	.	TRBV25-1	TRBJ1-2	CASSSEYGGSGYTF	TGTGCCAGCAGCTCAGAATACGGGGGTAGTGGCTACACCTTC
.	.	TRBV9	TRBJ1-1	CASAQTALNTEAFF	TGTGCCAGCGCTCAGACAGCCTTGAACACTGAAGCTTTCTTT
.	.	TRBV14	TRBJ1-4	CASSQGARNEKLFF	TGTGCCAGCAGCCAAGGGGCGAGAAATGAAAAACTGTTTTTT
.	TRBD1	TRBV2	TRBJ1-5	CASRAGQGESQPQHF	TGTGCCAGCAGGGCCGGACAGGGGGAGTCTCAGCCCCAGCATTTT
.	.	TRBV18	TRBJ2-1	CASSILGHDEQFF	TGTGCCAGCTCAATCTTGGGGCACGATGAGCAGTTCTTC
.	.	TRBV3-1/TRBV3-2	TRBJ1-2	CASSQYTDRHYGYTF	TGTGCCAGCAGCCAATATACAGACAGGCACTATGGCTACACCTTC
.	TRBD2	TRBV6-5	TRBJ2-5	CASSSAGATGETQYF	TGTGCCAGCAGTTCAGCGGGGGCGACTGGGGAGACCCAGTACTTC
.	TRBD2	TRBV9	TRBJ2-2	CASSHGGALNTGELFF	TGTGCCAGCAGCCACGGGGGGGCCCTAAACACCGGGGAGCTGTTTTTT
.	.	TRBV4-3	TRBJ1-4	CASSQGEGSGREKLFF	TGCGCCAGCAGCCAAGGAGAGGGCTCCGGGAGAGAAAAACTGTTTTTT
few	TRBD1	TRBV9	TRBJ2-6	CASSVETGGAGANVLTF	TGTGCCAGCAGCGTAGAGACAGGGGGCGCTGGGGCCAACGTCCTGACTTTC
.	.	TRBV5-1	TRBJ1-4	CASSPQAANEKLFF	TGCGCCAGCAGCCCCCAAGCGGCAAATGAAAAACTGTTTTTT
.	.	TRBV2	TRBJ1-2	CASTPMRGGAGSGYTF	TGTGCCAGCACTCCGATGCGTGGGGGGGCTGGGAGTGGCTACACCTTC
.	TRBD1	TRBV28	TRBJ1-6	CASSPHGQGSGPLHF	TGTGCCAGCAGTCCACACGGACAGGGCTCAGGACCCCTCCACTTT
.	.	TRBV11-3	TRBJ2-1	CASSLDNYEQFF	TGTGCCAGCAGCTTAGACAATTATGAGCAGTTCTTC
.	.	TRBV3-1/TRBV3-2	TRBJ1-6	CASSQSPGNSPLHF	TGTGCCAGCAGCCAATCGCCGGGGAATTCACCCCTCCACTTT
once	.	TRBV12-3/TRBV12-4	TRBJ2-5	CASSFVQQETQYF	TGTGCCAGCAGTTTCGTCCAGCAAGAGACCCAGTACTTC
once	.	TRBV10-3	TRBJ2-1	CAISGTEKRQFF	TGTGCCATCAGTGGTACAGAGAAGAGGCAGTTCTTC
.	.	TRBV9	TRBJ1-6	CASSVEAGLTNSPLHF	TGTGCCAGCAGCGTAGAGGCGGGGTTAACTAATTCACCCCTCCACTTT
.	.	TRBV30	TRBJ1-1	CAWTFSVTEAFF	TGTGCCTGGACGTTTTCGGTCACTGAAGCTTTCTTT
.	.	TRBV11-2	TRBJ1-2	CASSPRRTDGYTF	TGTGCCAGCAGCCCCCGACGGACAGATGGCTACACCTTC
.	.	TRBV5-1	TRBJ1-1	CASSPDGEGEAFF	TGCGCCAGCAGCCCGGACGGTGAGGGAGAAGCTTTCTTT
.	.	TRBV14	TRBJ1-2	CASSQRTAYGYTF	TGTGCCAGCAGCCAACGGACAGCCTATGGCTACACCTTC
.	.	TRBV27	TRBJ1-2	CASSKGSGYTF	TGTGCCAGCAGTAAGGGGTCTGGCTACACCTTC
once	.	TRBV18	TRBJ2-1	CASSPTGGGYNEQFF	TGTGCCAGCTCACCAACAGGGGGGGGTTACAATGAGCAGTTCTTC
.	.	TRBV11-2	TRBJ1-1	CASSHAGAVNTEAFF	TGTGCCAGCAGCCATGCAGGGGCGGTGAACACTGAAGCTTTCTTT
few	.	TRBV19	TRBJ2-1	CATGGTIGNEQFF	TGTGCCACAGGTGGGACAATAGGCAATGAGCAGTTCTTC
.	.	TRBV7-2	TRBJ2-3	CASSFLGTLRDTQYF	TGTGCCAGCAGCTTTTTAGGGACTCTAAGAGATACGCAGTATTTT
.	TRBD1	TRBV4-1	TRBJ1-6	CASSQDLTGPSSYNSPLHF	TGCGCCAGCAGCCAAGATCTGACAGGGCCAAGCTCCTATAATTCACCCCTCCACTTT
.	.	TRBV11-2	TRBJ1-5	CASSYGMGGGNQPQHF	TGTGCCAGCAGCTATGGGATGGGAGGGGGCAATCAGCCCCAGCATTTT
.	TRBD1	TRBV2	TRBJ2-7	CASSQIPTGGYEQYF	TGTGCCAGCAGCCAAATCCCGACAGGGGGCTACGAGCAGTACTTC
.	.	TRBV21-1	TRBJ1-3	CASQRQFSGNTIYF	TGTGCCAGCCAGAGACAGTTCTCTGGAAACACCATATATTTT
.	TRBD2	TRBV9	TRBJ2-5	CASSQLAGGQETQYF	TGTGCCAGCAGCCAGCTAGCGGGGGGGCAAGAGACCCAGTACTTC
.	.	TRBV5-1	TRBJ1-6	CASSLVPGRDSPLHF	TGCGCCAGCAGCTTGGTTCCCGGCCGGGATTCACCCCTCCACTTT